This passage covers 16 T cell receptor beta chains from one sample sequenced in a study of blood T cell repertoires in COVID-19. Assay used: immunoSEQ multiplex PCR; TCRdb lists only in-frame clones, some missing. The sample lists approximately 180,000 clones; roughly 89% were seen once. Sequencing was performed on PBMCs or T cells enriched from blood (not recorded which). Source of these receptors: a middle-aged woman with acute COVID-19.

The chain carries TRBV6-6 and TRBJ2-5, with 11 bases lining up with TRBD2. The V and J ends lost 0 bases and 4 bases, in that order; junction bases with no gene match: 4. The CDR3 runs 16 residues. Germline CDR1 and CDR2: MNHNY and SVGAGI (reference sequence). The CDR3 here is CASSYSSGTSGETQYF. CDR3 sequence (DNA): TGTGCCAGCAGTTACTCTTCCGGGACTAGCGGAGAGACCCAGTACTTC.

V and J are TRBV6-5 and TRBJ2-7, with D unclear. V was clipped by 6 bases and J by 6 bases, with 18 bases between them. Germline CDR1 is MNHEY and CDR2 is SVGAGI. The CDR3 has 14 residues. CDR3 coding DNA: TGTGCCAGCAGCATTCTAGGCCCATCTGCCGAGCAGTACTTC. Protein sequence: CASSILGPSAEQYF.

This clone has only one observation. Written as DNA, the CDR3 is TGTGCCAGCAGTGAAGAGGGGCCCCTGGGGGGAGCTTTCTTT. Its protein product is CASSEEGPLGGAFF. The chain uses TRBV2 and TRBJ1-1; D might be TRBD1 (5 bases). The CDR3 consists of 14 residues. The ends were cut back, 1 base at V and 10 bases at J, with 16 bases in the middle. Germline CDR1 is SNHLY and CDR2 is FYNNEI.

The chain combines TRBV5-8 with TRBJ1-5, with D possibly being TRBD1 (5 bases). This CDR3 is 15 amino acids long. CDR1 and CDR2 from the germline V gene are SGHTS and YDEGEE. Trimming took 2 bases from V and 4 from J, leaving 13 bases between them. DNA of the CDR3: TGTGCCAGCAGCTTAGGAGAGACAGAAAATCAGCCCCAGCATTTT. It specifies CASSLGETENQPQHF.

This CDR3 is CASKGALTQYF. In DNA form, the CDR3 reads TGTGCCAGCAAGGGGGCTCTAACGCAGTATTTT. The chain couples TRBV2 to TRBJ2-3; 7 bases are a match to TRBD1. Trimming removed 7 bases from V and 9 bases from J; junction bases left unmatched: 4. Germline CDR1 is SNHLY and CDR2 is FYNNEI. The CDR3 length is 11 residues.

This clone showed up just once. This chain links TRBV13 with TRBJ1-6; no firm D call. CDR1 and CDR2 from the germline V gene are PRHDT and FYEKMQ (reference sequence). Deletions cut 0 bases from V and 9 bases from J, with 9 bases between. CDR3 length equals 14 residues. CDR3 bases: TGTGCCAGCAGCTTAGGCCTCGGGAGTTCACCCCTCCACTTT. Its translation: CASSLGLGSSPLHF.

This clone was counted a single time. The rearrangement links TRBV11-2 to TRBJ2-1, with a possible D match to TRBD2 (6 bases). CDR1 and CDR2 from the germline V gene are SGHAT and FQNNGV. Trimming shortened V by 4 bases and J by 5 bases, and 18 bases separated the two germline ends. The CDR3 totals 16 residues. Here the CDR3 reads CASSWGWRRTNNEQFF. Written as DNA, the CDR3 is TGTGCCAGCAGCTGGGGGTGGCGACGGACTAACAATGAGCAGTTCTTC.

J is TRBJ1-5 and V is TRBV27, with TRBD1 matching 7 bases. Germline CDR1 MNHEY, CDR2 SMNVEV (reference sequence). There are 16 residues in the CDR3. The J segment lost 0 bases and the V segment lost 6 bases, leaving 8 bases of the junction unmatched. CDR3 in DNA: TGTGCCAGCAGACTACAGGGGAGGTATAGCAATCAGCCCCAGCATTTT. Translation: CASRLQGRYSNQPQHF.

The chain carries TRBV7-3 and TRBJ2-2; D unclear. CDR3 size: 18 residues. Germline CDR1 reads SGHTA; CDR2 reads FQGTGA. Trimming stripped 1 base from V and 1 base from J, with 16 bases between. CDR3 DNA sequence: TGTGCCAGCAGCTTAATTGGGCCTGACGGATTGAACACCGGGGAGCTGTTTTTT. Its translation is CASSLIGPDGLNTGELFF. The complete variable domain, with remaining parts taken from reference TRBV7-3 and TRBJ2-2, reads GAGVSQTPSNKVTEKGKYVELRCDPISGHTALYWYRQSLGQGPEFLIYFQGTGAADDSGLPNDRFFAVRPEGSVSTLKIQRTERGDSAVYLCASSLIGPDGLNTGELFFGEGSRLTVL.

The DNA for the CDR3 is TGTGCCAGCTCACCTAAACTGATGGGAGGAATCGGGAACACCGGGGAGCTGTTTTTT. It specifies CASSPKLMGGIGNTGELFF. V gene TRBV18 combines with J gene TRBJ2-2, with TRBD2 as a possible D gene (6 bases). CDR1 and CDR2 (germline): KGHSH, LQKENI. CDR3 size: 19 residues. The V gene lost 3 bases and the J gene lost 1 base, with 21 bases spanning the gap.

The gene calls are TRBV6-2 or TRBV6-3 and TRBJ2-2, with a weak D call TRBD1 (6 bases). The V gene lost 4 bases and the J gene lost 3 bases, with 12 bases spanning the gap. Germline V gives CDR1 MNHEY, CDR2 SVGEGT. This CDR3 has 15 residues. The CDR3: CASSSRGLHTGELFF. The CDR3 DNA reads TGTGCCAGCAGTTCCAGGGGATTACACACCGGGGAGCTGTTTTTT.

The chain couples TRBV5-6 to TRBJ1-1; D might be TRBD1 (5 bases). Trimming stripped 8 bases from V and 1 base from J, with 12 bases between. The CDR3 covers 13 residues. The V gene's germline CDR1 is SGHDT and CDR2 YYEEEE. CDR3 coding DNA: TGTGCCAGTGTAAGGGGTTGGAACACTGAAGCTTTCTTT. Encoded protein: CASVRGWNTEAFF.

The J gene is TRBJ1-1, the V gene TRBV2; tentative D call: TRBD1 (6 bases). Germline CDR1 SNHLY, CDR2 FYNNEI. This CDR3 is built from 15 residues. With 6 bases removed from V and 2 bases from J, the gap between germline ends came to 16 bases. Here the CDR3 DNA reads TGTGCCAGCAGACTCAGCTGGGGGGGCAACACTGAAGCTTTCTTT. Translating it yields CASRLSWGGNTEAFF.

This chain uses TRBV10-3 with TRBJ2-3, with 8 nucleotides matching TRBD1. CDR3 length: 13 amino acids. CDR1 is ENHRY, CDR2 SYGVKD, per germline. The J segment lost 5 bases and the V segment lost 10 bases, leaving 8 bases of the junction unmatched. The CDR3 is CATKSGGGDTQYF. The CDR3 bases are TGTGCCACCAAATCAGGGGGCGGAGATACGCAGTATTTT.

The chain carries TRBV5-1 and TRBJ2-7; D is perhaps TRBD2 (5 bases). The germline V gene has CDR1 SGHRS and CDR2 YFSETQ. This CDR3 is 15 amino acids long. Trimming took 4 bases from V and 5 from J, leaving 19 bases between them. The CDR3 reads CASSGGLTAMNEQYF. The CDR3 coding sequence is TGCGCCAGCAGCGGAGGACTGACTGCCATGAACGAGCAGTACTTC.

V usage is TRBV3-1 (or the pseudogene TRBV3-2) and J usage is TRBJ2-1; maybe TRBD2 (6 bases). In germline, CDR1 is LGHDT, CDR2 YNNKEL (reference sequence). This CDR3 is built from 13 residues. V shed 4 bases and J shed 7 bases, with 11 bases lying between them. The CDR3: CASSPTGTNEQFF. The CDR3 nucleotides are TGTGCCAGCAGCCCCACCGGGACTAATGAGCAGTTCTTC.